The 5 T cell receptor delta chains listed next were all sequenced from one sample in a study of gamma-delta chains in newborns, infants, children. TCRdb re-called the reads with CATT. Of about 6,100 delta-chain clones in the sample, approximately 2.4% were seen once. Sequences were obtained from blood. These receptors all come from a child who was a newborn, infant or young child, either healthy, febrile or measles-vaccinated (not recorded which).

Judged by abundance, this clone is medium-sized. This rearrangement joins TRDV2 to TRDJ2; 8 bases are a match to TRDD3. The germline CDR1 and CDR2 sequences are GEAIGNYY and EKD. V gave up 2 bases and J gave up 6 bases; unmatched junction bases: 4. The CDR3 sequence is 14 residues long. The CDR3 here is CACDILGGPAQLFF. The CDR3 region has the DNA TGTGCCTGTGACATACTGGGGGGCCCAGCACAACTCTTCTTT.

A word on this clone: This likely reflects a read error, since a far larger clone is one base away. This specimen includes other DNA sequences encoding the same CDR3. The J gene is TRDJ2, the V gene TRDV2, with a possible D match to TRDD3 (5 bases). The germline gives CDR1 GEAIGNYY, CDR2 EKD. The CDR3 extends over 13 amino acids. The V gene lost 1 base and the J gene lost 4 bases, with 6 bases spanning the gap. In nucleotides, the CDR3 is TGTGCCTGTGACACTTGGGGGACAGCACAACTCTTCTTT. Amino acid sequence: CACDTWGTAQLFF.

Remarks on this clone: The junction and the germline gene differ at one end; a read error may be behind it. This CDR3 is also generated by other DNA sequences in the sample. The chain has TRDV2 and TRDJ3, with 11 bases identical to TRDD3. Germline V gene lookup returns CDR1 GEAIGNYY and CDR2 EKD. This CDR3 contains 18 residues. The CDR3 protein is CACDTAGGYSWDTRQMFF. The CDR3 DNA reads TGTGCCTGTGACACAGCTGGGGGATACTCCTGGGACACCCGACAGATGTTCTTC.

As for this clone: The germline gene is not matched at one end of the junction; a read error may be the cause. The V call is TRDV2, the J call TRDJ2, with TRDD3 identical over 8 bases. The CDR3 sequence is 16 residues long. Germline loops: CDR1 GEAIGNYY, CDR2 EKD. In DNA form, the CDR3 reads TGTGCCTGTGGCACCGTTGGGGGATCTTTGACAGCACGACTCTTCTTT. This codes for CACGTVGGSLTARLFF.

This chain joins TRDV2 and TRDJ3; 10 bases line up with TRDD3. Germline V gene data show CDR1 as GEAIGNYY and CDR2 as EKD. V dropped 0 bases and J dropped 2; count of bases not matched to a gene: 0. The CDR3 consists of 17 residues. The CDR3 nucleotides read TGTGCCTGTGACACCTGGGGGATACCCTGGGACACCCGACAGATGTTTTTC. Protein product: CACDTWGIPWDTRQMFF.